The clone carrying this T cell receptor (beta chain) appeared a few times. Germline V gene sequence: CDR1 SGHNT, CDR2 YYREEE (reference sequence). The CDR3 runs to 14 residues. Deletions cut 4 bases from V and 7 bases from J, with 17 bases between. This record belongs to a study of siplizumab effects on memory and regulatory T cells. Only in-frame clones appear in the TCRdb table, and some are missing; sequencing was by immunoSEQ multiplex PCR. This repertoire shows about 40,000 clones, 70% to 90% found once; its top ten account for under 0.3%. The clonotype originates from a human donor in good health. The sequencing sample was made of naive CD4+ T cells sorted from blood. This chain uses TRBV5-4 with TRBJ1-1, with a weak D call TRBD1 (5 bases). CDR3 DNA: TGTGCCAGCAGCCCCGGCGGGCAGGGACGTGAAGCTTTCTTT. This codes for CASSPGGQGREAFF.